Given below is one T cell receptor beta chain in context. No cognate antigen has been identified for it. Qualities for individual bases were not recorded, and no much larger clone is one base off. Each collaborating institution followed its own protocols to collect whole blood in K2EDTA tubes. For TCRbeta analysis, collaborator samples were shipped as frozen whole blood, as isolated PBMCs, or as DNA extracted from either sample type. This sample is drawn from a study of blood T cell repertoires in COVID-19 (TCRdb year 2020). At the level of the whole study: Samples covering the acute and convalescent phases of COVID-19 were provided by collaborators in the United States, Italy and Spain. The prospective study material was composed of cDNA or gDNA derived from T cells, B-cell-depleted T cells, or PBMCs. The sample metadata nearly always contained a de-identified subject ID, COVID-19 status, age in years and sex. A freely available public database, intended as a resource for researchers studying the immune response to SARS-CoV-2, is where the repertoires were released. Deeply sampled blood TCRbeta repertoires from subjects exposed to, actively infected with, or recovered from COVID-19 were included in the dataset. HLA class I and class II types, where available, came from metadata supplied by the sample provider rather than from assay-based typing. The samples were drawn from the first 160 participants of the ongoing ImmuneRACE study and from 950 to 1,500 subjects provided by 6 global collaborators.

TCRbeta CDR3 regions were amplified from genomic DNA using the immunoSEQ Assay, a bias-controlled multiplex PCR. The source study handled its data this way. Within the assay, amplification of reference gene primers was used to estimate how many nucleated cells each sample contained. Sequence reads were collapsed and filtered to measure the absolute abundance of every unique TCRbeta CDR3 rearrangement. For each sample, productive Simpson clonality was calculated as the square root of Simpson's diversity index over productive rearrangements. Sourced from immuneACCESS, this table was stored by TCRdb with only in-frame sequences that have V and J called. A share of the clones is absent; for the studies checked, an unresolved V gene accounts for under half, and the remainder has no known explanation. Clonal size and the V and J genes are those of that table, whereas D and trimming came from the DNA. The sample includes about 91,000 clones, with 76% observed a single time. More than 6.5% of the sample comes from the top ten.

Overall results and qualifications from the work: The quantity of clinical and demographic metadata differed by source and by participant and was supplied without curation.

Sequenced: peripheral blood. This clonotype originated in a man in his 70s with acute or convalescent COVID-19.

This receptor has the CDR3 CASSQGREGYTF. The nucleotide sequence is TGTGCCAGCAGCCAAGGGAGGGAAGGCTACACCTTC. The chain couples TRBV3-1 (or the pseudogene TRBV3-2) to TRBJ1-2, with no confidently assigned D gene. Based on the germline V gene (reference sequence), the CDR1 and CDR2 sequences are LGHDT and YNNKEL. Trimming removed 1 base from V and 8 bases from J, leaving 8 bases between the germline ends. The CDR3 goes from the cysteine to the phenylalanine over 12 residues. The CDR3 DNA has 36 bases and is translated from base 1.